This TCR beta chain was identified in a study of a mutant IDH1 vaccine in newly diagnosed glioma. Across the whole study: Prior therapy was radiotherapy, temozolomide, or both; most received both. The study's findings and limits: Among top peripheral T cell clonotypes, changes seemed unrelated to pseudoprogression. Immune responses arising from the vaccine appeared in approximately 93% of patients.

In the case of this clone: Its antigen is not known.

TCRdb keeps only in-frame clones here, not all; method: immunoSEQ multiplex PCR. Of 35,000 to 45,000 clones in the sample, 81% are singletons; the top ten hold 12%. Time point indicated: week 5, during vaccination. Doses of 300 ug of mutant IDH1 20-mer peptide were given with topical imiquimod. Astrocytomas found in donors were new, WHO grade 3 or 4, IDH1-mutant and ATRX-lost. The germline gives CDR1 MNHNS, CDR2 SASEGT. The CDR3 is 13 amino acids. J gave up 8 bases and V 6 bases, and 7 bases lay outside the gene matches. Sequencing was performed on PBMCs, taken from a glioma patient whose treatment included an IDH1 peptide vaccine. This TCR was sampled from a man aged 50 to 60 with glioma. This chain links TRBV6-1 with TRBJ2-1; TRBD1 matches at 7 bases. The CDR3 loop reads CASSRNRGYEQFF. The CDR3 DNA sequence: TGTGCCAGCAGCCGCAACAGGGGCTATGAGCAGTTCTTC.